The subject of this entry is one T cell receptor (beta chain). Assay: immunoSEQ multiplex PCR; the TCRdb copy retains only in-frame clones and omits some. In the table there are some 2 million clones, approximately 94% of which are singletons. Naivety among CD8 cells was defined by CD45RO negativity and positive CCR7 selection, thereby excluding terminally differentiated effector memory CD45RA+ cells. Free of recent acute infections or vaccinations, the donors were healthy HIV-negative adults. The data were taken from a study of shared clonotypes between healthy human individuals. The germline V gene has CDR1 SGHNT and CDR2 YYREEE (reference sequence). CDR3 length: 14 amino acids. Trimming took off 0 bases at V and 4 bases at J, with 10 bases between the two ends.

The origin of this receptor is a man younger than 35 in good health. This chain links TRBV5-4 with TRBJ1-2, with a tentative D call TRBD1 (6 bases). The sequenced sample was naive CD8+ T cells sorted from blood. As DNA, the CDR3 is TGTGCCAGCAGCTTGGAGGGGGGACCCTATGGCTACACCTTC. Translating gives CASSLEGGPYGYTF.